This T cell receptor beta chain was identified in a study of radiation and T cells in renal cell carcinoma. The assay was immunoSEQ multiplex PCR, and TCRdb's table has in-frame clones only and misses some. The top ten clones hold around 17% of a sample with 130,000 to 150,000 clones, approximately 86% of them seen once. Time point meaning: blood 4 weeks post-SBRT, at nephrectomy. The treatment: 15 Gy SBRT to primary tumor, nephrectomy 4 weeks later. The patient's renal cell carcinoma had clear cell pathology. For this clone: Its antigen is unknown.

Study-level findings and limits: From baseline, blood top tumor clonotypes peaked at 2 weeks post-radiation. Baseline intratumoral clonotype presence is unknown without pretreatment biopsies.

Sample: blood, taken from a patient whose treatment included radiotherapy and nephrectomy. This TCR came from a woman aged 45-65 years with renal cell carcinoma.

CDR3 region: CASRLLAENTGELFF. CDR3 nucleotides: TGTGCCAGCAGGCTTCTAGCGGAGAACACCGGGGAGCTGTTTTTT. The V call is TRBV28, the J call TRBJ2-2, with TRBD2 matching 7 bases. Trimming took 6 bases from V and 1 from J; bases not matched to a gene: 5. In germline, CDR1 is MDHEN, CDR2 SYDVKM. There are 15 residues in the CDR3.